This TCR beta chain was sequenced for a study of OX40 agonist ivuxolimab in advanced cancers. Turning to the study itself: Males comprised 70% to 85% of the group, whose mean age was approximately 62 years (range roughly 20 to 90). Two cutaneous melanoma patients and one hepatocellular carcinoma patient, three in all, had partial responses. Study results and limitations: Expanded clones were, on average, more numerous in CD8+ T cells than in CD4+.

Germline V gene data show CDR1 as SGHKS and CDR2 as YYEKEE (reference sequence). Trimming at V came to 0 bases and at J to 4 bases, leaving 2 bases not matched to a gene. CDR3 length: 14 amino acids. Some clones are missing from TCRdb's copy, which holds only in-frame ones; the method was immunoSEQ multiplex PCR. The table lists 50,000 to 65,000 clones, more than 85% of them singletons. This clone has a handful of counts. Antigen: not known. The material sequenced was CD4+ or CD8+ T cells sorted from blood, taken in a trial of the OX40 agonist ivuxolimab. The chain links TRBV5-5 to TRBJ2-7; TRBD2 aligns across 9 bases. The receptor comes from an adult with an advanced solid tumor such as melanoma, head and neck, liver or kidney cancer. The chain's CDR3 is CASSLAGLAYEQYF. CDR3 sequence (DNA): TGTGCCAGCAGCTTGGCCGGACTAGCGTACGAGCAGTACTTC.